This is a list of T cell receptor beta chains from one sample in a study of cytomegalovirus exposure and HLA in healthy donors. Some clones are missing from TCRdb's copy, which holds only in-frame ones; the method was immunoSEQ multiplex PCR. The sample includes 150,000 to 200,000 clones, roughly four fifths of them seen just once. Sequencing input: PBMCs. These receptors came from a man between 35 and 55 years old in good health and CMV-seronegative. The CDR3 runs from the conserved cysteine through the conserved F or W. The D gene is left open where the match is weak. Clone size appears in some rows only: once, few, many, or a class for an expanded clone.

clone_size: once; v_call: TRBV18; j_call: TRBJ1-5; d_call: TRBD1; cdr3_aa: CASSQGTVSNQPQHF; cdr3_nt: TGTGCCAGCTCACAAGGGACAGTCAGTAATCAGCCCCAGCATTTT
clone_size: NA; v_call: TRBV18; j_call: TRBJ2-3; d_call: TRBD2; cdr3_aa: CASSPGLAGVTDTQYF; cdr3_nt: TGTGCCAGCTCACCCGGACTAGCGGGAGTGACAGATACGCAGTATTTT
clone_size: NA; v_call: TRBV5-4; j_call: TRBJ2-3; d_call: NA; cdr3_aa: CASSTLEARDQTDTQYF; cdr3_nt: TGTGCCAGCAGCACCCTAGAGGCGCGGGACCAAACAGATACGCAGTATTTT
clone_size: few; v_call: TRBV5-1; j_call: TRBJ2-2; d_call: TRBD1; cdr3_aa: CASSLTGGYTGELFF; cdr3_nt: TGCGCCAGCAGCTTGACAGGGGGGTATACCGGGGAGCTGTTTTTT
clone_size: NA; v_call: TRBV30; j_call: TRBJ2-1; d_call: NA; cdr3_aa: CAWTASYPRDEQFF; cdr3_nt: TGTGCCTGGACTGCTAGCTACCCTAGAGATGAGCAGTTCTTC
clone_size: NA; v_call: TRBV2; j_call: TRBJ2-2; d_call: TRBD1; cdr3_aa: CASSEWTGNTGELFF; cdr3_nt: TGTGCCAGCAGTGAGTGGACAGGGAACACCGGGGAGCTGTTTTTT
clone_size: NA; v_call: TRBV7-8; j_call: TRBJ2-5; d_call: NA; cdr3_aa: CASSSLGRETQYF; cdr3_nt: TGTGCCAGCAGCTCACTAGGACGGGAGACCCAGTACTTC
clone_size: NA; v_call: TRBV7-9; j_call: TRBJ1-3; d_call: TRBD1; cdr3_aa: CASSSQGAGGNTIYF; cdr3_nt: TGTGCCAGCAGCTCCCAGGGGGCAGGGGGAAACACCATATATTTT
clone_size: NA; v_call: TRBV6-6; j_call: TRBJ2-7; d_call: NA; cdr3_aa: CASSPDGSYEQYF; cdr3_nt: TGTGCCAGCAGTCCCGACGGGAGCTACGAGCAGTACTTC
clone_size: NA; v_call: TRBV30; j_call: TRBJ2-1; d_call: TRBD2; cdr3_aa: CAWRGLAGGYNEQFF; cdr3_nt: TGTGCCTGGAGGGGTCTAGCGGGAGGGTACAATGAGCAGTTCTTC
clone_size: NA; v_call: TRBV2; j_call: TRBJ1-4; d_call: TRBD1; cdr3_aa: CASRWTGGNEKLFF; cdr3_nt: TGTGCCAGCCGGTGGACAGGCGGGAATGAAAAACTGTTTTTT
clone_size: NA; v_call: TRBV7-9; j_call: TRBJ2-1; d_call: NA; cdr3_aa: CSSSSTIISYNEQFF; cdr3_nt: TGTTCCAGCAGCTCGACTATTATCTCCTACAATGAGCAGTTCTTC
clone_size: few; v_call: TRBV30; j_call: TRBJ2-3; d_call: TRBD2; cdr3_aa: CARDAGRGDTQYF; cdr3_nt: TGTGCCAGGGATGCGGGGAGGGGAGATACGCAGTATTTT
clone_size: NA; v_call: TRBV23-1; j_call: TRBJ1-1; d_call: NA; cdr3_aa: CASSQSSQNTEAFF; cdr3_nt: TGCGCCAGCAGTCAATCGTCCCAGAACACTGAAGCTTTCTTT
clone_size: NA; v_call: TRBV29-1; j_call: TRBJ2-3; d_call: NA; cdr3_aa: CSVEGVSNTDTQYF; cdr3_nt: TGCAGCGTTGAAGGCGTCTCGAACACAGATACGCAGTATTTT
clone_size: NA; v_call: TRBV7-9; j_call: TRBJ2-2; d_call: NA; cdr3_aa: CSSSLGLVNTGELFF; cdr3_nt: TGTTCCAGCAGCTTGGGACTTGTCAACACCGGGGAGCTGTTTTTT
clone_size: NA; v_call: TRBV27; j_call: TRBJ2-2; d_call: NA; cdr3_aa: CASSYQGYTGELFF; cdr3_nt: TGTGCCAGCAGTTACCAGGGATACACCGGGGAGCTGTTTTTT
clone_size: NA; v_call: TRBV18; j_call: TRBJ2-6; d_call: TRBD1; cdr3_aa: CASSPSTAPGGYSGANVLTF; cdr3_nt: TGTGCCAGCTCACCCTCCACGGCCCCAGGGGGCTACTCTGGGGCCAACGTCCTGACTTTC
clone_size: NA; v_call: TRBV9; j_call: TRBJ1-4; d_call: TRBD1; cdr3_aa: CASSPLRTGGEKLFF; cdr3_nt: TGTGCCAGCAGCCCCCTGCGGACAGGGGGAGAAAAACTGTTTTTT
clone_size: NA; v_call: TRBV30; j_call: TRBJ2-6; d_call: NA; cdr3_aa: CAWSSGLAGANGLTF; cdr3_nt: TGTGCCTGGAGTAGCGGCCTAGCAGGGGCCAACGGCCTGACTTTC
clone_size: NA; v_call: TRBV5-6; j_call: TRBJ2-2; d_call: NA; cdr3_aa: CASSFLSGNTGELFF; cdr3_nt: TGTGCCAGCAGCTTCCTCTCAGGGAACACCGGGGAGCTGTTTTTT
clone_size: NA; v_call: TRBV28; j_call: TRBJ1-5; d_call: TRBD1; cdr3_aa: CASSPTTGINQPQHF; cdr3_nt: TGTGCCAGCAGTCCTACGACAGGGATCAATCAGCCCCAGCATTTT
clone_size: NA; v_call: TRBV9; j_call: TRBJ2-1; d_call: NA; cdr3_aa: CASSGPAGRSTYNEQFF; cdr3_nt: TGTGCCAGCAGCGGGCCGGCCGGCAGGTCAACCTACAATGAGCAGTTCTTC
clone_size: NA; v_call: TRBV29-1; j_call: TRBJ1-1; d_call: TRBD1; cdr3_aa: CSVEDPGTGTQAFF; cdr3_nt: TGCAGCGTTGAAGATCCCGGGACAGGGACCCAAGCTTTCTTT
clone_size: NA; v_call: TRBV7-3; j_call: TRBJ2-2; d_call: NA; cdr3_aa: CASSLGLTTGELFF; cdr3_nt: TGTGCCAGCAGCCTGGGACTGACCACCGGGGAGCTGTTTTTT
clone_size: NA; v_call: TRBV11-2; j_call: TRBJ2-5; d_call: TRBD1; cdr3_aa: CASGQGEWETQYF; cdr3_nt: TGTGCCAGCGGGCAGGGGGAGTGGGAGACCCAGTACTTC
clone_size: NA; v_call: TRBV4-1; j_call: TRBJ1-3; d_call: NA; cdr3_aa: CASSLQALSSGNTIYF; cdr3_nt: TGCGCCAGCAGCTTACAGGCACTAAGCTCTGGAAACACCATATATTTT
clone_size: few; v_call: TRBV18; j_call: TRBJ2-5; d_call: NA; cdr3_aa: CASSPGGGGEGQYF; cdr3_nt: TGTGCCAGCTCACCAGGGGGCGGCGGAGAGGGGCAGTACTTC
clone_size: NA; v_call: TRBV5-6; j_call: TRBJ1-4; d_call: NA; cdr3_aa: CASSLGIVGEKLFF; cdr3_nt: TGTGCCAGCAGCTTGGGGATAGTCGGGGAAAAACTGTTTTTT
clone_size: NA; v_call: TRBV30; j_call: TRBJ2-1; d_call: TRBD2; cdr3_aa: CAWSVMTSGMPVVEQFF; cdr3_nt: TGTGCCTGGAGTGTGATGACTAGCGGGATGCCCGTGGTTGAGCAGTTCTTC
clone_size: NA; v_call: TRBV7-6; j_call: TRBJ1-1; d_call: NA; cdr3_aa: CASSAERVTEAFF; cdr3_nt: TGTGCCAGCAGCGCCGAACGGGTTACTGAAGCTTTCTTT
clone_size: NA; v_call: TRBV7-3; j_call: TRBJ2-2; d_call: NA; cdr3_aa: CASSGGSAADGELFF; cdr3_nt: TGTGCCAGCAGCGGGGGCTCTGCCGCGGACGGGGAGCTGTTTTTT
clone_size: once; v_call: TRBV5-1; j_call: TRBJ2-3; d_call: TRBD2; cdr3_aa: CASSLTGLADTQYF; cdr3_nt: TGCGCCAGCAGCCTAACGGGACTAGCAGATACGCAGTATTTT
clone_size: NA; v_call: TRBV5-1; j_call: TRBJ2-5; d_call: NA; cdr3_aa: CASSRRLGQETQYF; cdr3_nt: TGCGCCAGCAGCCGCCGACTAGGTCAAGAGACCCAGTACTTC
clone_size: NA; v_call: TRBV28; j_call: TRBJ2-2; d_call: TRBD1; cdr3_aa: CASSSQGAGTGELFF; cdr3_nt: TGTGCCAGCAGTAGTCAGGGGGCAGGGACCGGGGAGCTGTTTTTT
clone_size: NA; v_call: TRBV5-6; j_call: TRBJ2-7; d_call: NA; cdr3_aa: CASSPQGFDEQYF; cdr3_nt: TGTGCCAGCAGCCCACAGGGTTTTGACGAGCAGTACTTC
clone_size: NA; v_call: TRBV7-2; j_call: TRBJ2-3; d_call: NA; cdr3_aa: CASSYTGRAYTDTQYF; cdr3_nt: TGTGCCAGCAGCTACACAGGGAGAGCCTACACAGATACGCAGTATTTT
clone_size: NA; v_call: TRBV19; j_call: TRBJ1-4; d_call: TRBD1; cdr3_aa: CASRTGTGFEKLFF; cdr3_nt: TGTGCCAGTAGAACCGGGACAGGGTTTGAAAAACTGTTTTTT
clone_size: NA; v_call: TRBV6-1; j_call: TRBJ2-4; d_call: TRBD2; cdr3_aa: CASSEALAGGDSQYF; cdr3_nt: TGTGCCAGCAGTGAAGCACTAGCGGGAGGCGACAGTCAGTACTTC
clone_size: NA; v_call: TRBV19; j_call: TRBJ1-2; d_call: TRBD1; cdr3_aa: CASSIEDRISSYTF; cdr3_nt: TGTGCCAGTAGTATAGAGGACAGGATCTCTTCCTACACCTTC
clone_size: NA; v_call: TRBV6-5; j_call: TRBJ1-2; d_call: NA; cdr3_aa: CASTGPREYGYTF; cdr3_nt: TGTGCCAGCACGGGCCCCAGGGAATATGGCTACACCTTC
clone_size: once; v_call: TRBV5-1; j_call: TRBJ2-1; d_call: TRBD2; cdr3_aa: CASSLVQAGGPISVYNEQFF; cdr3_nt: TGCGCCAGCAGCTTGGTGCAGGCGGGAGGGCCCATATCGGTCTACAATGAGCAGTTCTTC
clone_size: few; v_call: TRBV5-4; j_call: TRBJ2-5; d_call: TRBD2; cdr3_aa: CASSLGLAGLQETQYF; cdr3_nt: TGTGCCAGCAGCTTGGGACTAGCGGGCCTCCAAGAGACCCAGTACTTC
clone_size: NA; v_call: TRBV6-1; j_call: TRBJ1-5; d_call: TRBD1; cdr3_aa: CASSGGTVNQPQHF; cdr3_nt: TGTGCCAGCAGTGGAGGGACAGTTAATCAGCCCCAGCATTTT
clone_size: once; v_call: TRBV6-5; j_call: TRBJ2-2; d_call: NA; cdr3_aa: CASSYNFAGTGELFF; cdr3_nt: TGTGCCAGCAGTTACAATTTCGCGGGTACCGGGGAGCTGTTTTTT
clone_size: NA; v_call: TRBV11-2; j_call: TRBJ1-2; d_call: NA; cdr3_aa: CASSLAERRLNYGYTF; cdr3_nt: TGTGCCAGCAGCTTAGCGGAGCGGAGACTTAACTATGGCTACACCTTC
clone_size: NA; v_call: TRBV27; j_call: TRBJ2-5; d_call: TRBD1; cdr3_aa: CASSFYRGRETQYF; cdr3_nt: TGTGCCAGCAGTTTCTACAGGGGTCGGGAGACCCAGTACTTC
clone_size: few; v_call: TRBV19; j_call: TRBJ2-3; d_call: TRBD2; cdr3_aa: CASSIGLAGEGDTQYF; cdr3_nt: TGTGCCAGTAGTATCGGACTAGCGGGAGAGGGAGATACGCAGTATTTT
clone_size: NA; v_call: TRBV27; j_call: TRBJ2-6; d_call: NA; cdr3_aa: CASAYSGANVLTF; cdr3_nt: TGTGCCAGCGCCTATTCTGGGGCCAACGTCCTGACTTTC
clone_size: NA; v_call: TRBV5-6; j_call: TRBJ1-1; d_call: TRBD1; cdr3_aa: CASSFKFDREGTEAFF; cdr3_nt: TGTGCCAGCAGCTTTAAGTTCGACAGGGAAGGCACTGAAGCTTTCTTT
clone_size: NA; v_call: TRBV10-3; j_call: TRBJ2-3; d_call: NA; cdr3_aa: CAISESRSTDTQYF; cdr3_nt: TGTGCCATCAGTGAGTCCAGGAGCACAGATACGCAGTATTTT
clone_size: NA; v_call: TRBV11-2; j_call: TRBJ2-7; d_call: TRBD1; cdr3_aa: CASSTTGGDEQYF; cdr3_nt: TGTGCCAGCAGCACCACAGGGGGCGACGAGCAGTACTTC
clone_size: NA; v_call: TRBV9; j_call: TRBJ2-1; d_call: TRBD2; cdr3_aa: CASSPRPGLAGSGNEQFF; cdr3_nt: TGTGCCAGCAGCCCCCGCCCCGGACTAGCGGGAAGTGGGAATGAGCAGTTCTTC
clone_size: NA; v_call: TRBV7-9; j_call: TRBJ2-3; d_call: TRBD1; cdr3_aa: CSSSSAGTGRTDTQYF; cdr3_nt: TGTTCCAGCAGCTCTGCCGGGACAGGGCGGACAGATACGCAGTATTTT
clone_size: NA; v_call: TRBV11-3; j_call: TRBJ2-1; d_call: TRBD2; cdr3_aa: CASSLGGSGEQFF; cdr3_nt: TGTGCCAGCAGCTTAGGCGGGAGCGGAGAGCAGTTCTTC
clone_size: NA; v_call: TRBV28; j_call: TRBJ2-1; d_call: TRBD2; cdr3_aa: CASGASGTYNEQFF; cdr3_nt: TGTGCCAGCGGGGCTAGCGGGACTTACAATGAGCAGTTCTTC
clone_size: NA; v_call: TRBV10-3; j_call: TRBJ2-2; d_call: TRBD1; cdr3_aa: CAITLTGTTGELFF; cdr3_nt: TGTGCCATCACCTTGACAGGGACGACCGGGGAGCTGTTTTTT
clone_size: NA; v_call: TRBV5-5; j_call: TRBJ2-3; d_call: TRBD1; cdr3_aa: CASSRTLGGDSYTDTQYF; cdr3_nt: TGTGCCAGCAGCCGTACGCTGGGTGGGGACAGCTACACAGATACGCAGTATTTT
clone_size: few; v_call: TRBV15; j_call: TRBJ1-5; d_call: NA; cdr3_aa: CATSRDRGSGYSNQPQHF; cdr3_nt: TGTGCCACCAGCAGAGATCGAGGTTCAGGGTATAGCAATCAGCCCCAGCATTTT